A single sample gave rise to the 32 T cell receptor beta chains below, sequenced in a study of blood T cell repertoires in COVID-19. Some clones are missing from TCRdb's copy, which holds only in-frame ones; the method was immunoSEQ multiplex PCR. The table has roughly 66,000 clones, 82% seen once; the top ten hold 5% to 8%. Sequenced material: peripheral blood. The receptors shown here come from a man aged 60 to 69 with acute or convalescent COVID-19.

The V gene is TRBV6-2 or TRBV6-3, the J gene TRBJ1-2; TRBD1 might be the D (6 bases). Trimming took off 0 bases at V and 3 bases at J, with 11 bases between the two ends. Germline lookup yields CDR1 MNHEY and CDR2 SVGEGT. This CDR3 has 15 residues. This CDR3 is CASSYSDSLYYGYTF. CDR3 sequence (DNA): TGTGCCAGCAGTTACTCGGACAGTCTATACTATGGCTACACCTTC.

V and J are TRBV3-1 (or the pseudogene TRBV3-2) and TRBJ2-1, with 7 bases aligning to TRBD1. The CDR3 is made up of 15 amino acids. Per the germline V gene, CDR1 is LGHDT and CDR2 is YNNKEL (reference sequence). The V gene end was trimmed by 2 bases and the J gene end by 1 base; junction bases not matched to a gene: 2. The CDR3 bases are TGTGCCAGCAGCCAACCGGGACAGTCCTACAATGAGCAGTTCTTC. Protein sequence: CASSQPGQSYNEQFF.

This clone was observed a few times. The chain employs TRBV5-1 and TRBJ1-3; D unclear. The V end was cut by 7 bases, the J end by 0 bases, with 14 bases between. The CDR3 consists of 15 residues. CDR1 and CDR2 from the germline V gene are SGHRS and YFSETQ. CDR3 protein: CASGPYEFSGNTIYF. In DNA form, the CDR3 reads TGCGCCAGCGGGCCTTACGAGTTCTCTGGAAACACCATATATTTT.

The chain joins TRBV7-2 to TRBJ2-2; 7 bases agree with TRBD1. This CDR3 spans 14 amino acids. The germline V gene encodes CDR1 SGHTA and CDR2 FQGNSA. J gave up 4 bases and V 4 bases, and 3 bases lay outside the gene matches. DNA of the CDR3: TGTGCCAGCAGCTACCGGGACAGCACCGGGGAGCTGTTTTTT. This codes for CASSYRDSTGELFF.

CDR3 loop: CATTLGGQQETQYF. The CDR3 coding sequence is TGTGCCACCACCCTAGGGGGACAGCAAGAGACCCAGTACTTC. V gene TRBV2 combines with J gene TRBJ2-5, with 7 nucleotides matching TRBD1. Germline V lookup: CDR1 SNHLY, CDR2 FYNNEI. Trimming at V came to 10 bases and at J to 2 bases, leaving 10 bases not matched to a gene. The CDR3 is 14 amino acids.

This clone was seen just once. This CDR3 is CASSSDRYNSPLHF. CDR3 sequence (DNA): TGCGCCAGCAGCTCTGACAGGTATAATTCACCCCTCCACTTT. The gene calls are TRBV5-1 and TRBJ1-6; perhaps TRBD1 as D (6 bases). The CDR3 runs to 14 residues. The V gene's germline CDR1 is SGHRS and CDR2 YFSETQ. V lost 3 bases and J lost 4, with 8 bases in between.

The V and J genes are TRBV7-9 and TRBJ1-6, with 7 bases aligning to TRBD1. The CDR3 sequence is 15 residues long. With 5 bases clipped from V and 6 bases from J, the junction kept 7 bases outside the gene matches. From germline, CDR1 is SEHNR and CDR2 FQNEAQ (reference sequence). The CDR3 DNA reads TGTGCCAGCAGCCCACCGGGACAGCCTAATTCACCCCTCCACTTT. Translated: CASSPPGQPNSPLHF.

J is TRBJ1-5 and V is TRBV19, with 9 bases aligning to TRBD1. This CDR3 comprises 16 residues. Germline lookup yields CDR1 LNHDA and CDR2 SQIVND (reference sequence). J was trimmed by 4 bases and V by 3 bases; bases with no gene match: 7. CDR3: CASSIILDRGNQPQHF. As DNA, the CDR3 is TGTGCCAGTAGTATTATATTGGACAGGGGAAATCAGCCCCAGCATTTT.

The chain employs TRBV5-5 and TRBJ2-3; 15 nucleotides match TRBD2. The germline V gene has CDR1 SGHKS and CDR2 YYEKEE (reference sequence). Losses at the gene ends were 4 bases for V and 9 bases for J; bases not matched to a gene: 6. The CDR3 length is 15 residues. CDR3 residues: CASSLPGTSGGTQYF. The CDR3 DNA sequence: TGTGCCAGCAGCCTCCCCGGGACTAGCGGGGGGACGCAGTATTTT.

The rearrangement joins TRBV6-6 to TRBJ2-5; tentatively, D is TRBD2 (7 bases). V lost 7 bases to trimming and J lost 6 bases, with 18 bases between them. The length of the CDR3 is 14 residues. Germline V lookup: CDR1 MNHNY, CDR2 SVGAGI (reference sequence). CDR3 nucleotides: TGTGCCAGCAACCGAGCCGGGGGGCTGAAGACCCAGTACTTC. This gives the protein CASNRAGGLKTQYF.

This clone was detected once. The chain recombines TRBV19 with TRBJ1-2, with unresolved D. The germline V gene encodes CDR1 LNHDA and CDR2 SQIVND (reference sequence). This CDR3 is 13 amino acids long. The V end was cut by 4 bases, the J end by 4 bases, with 10 bases between. DNA of the CDR3: TGTGCCAGTAGTAGGGCCCAAATCTATGGCTACACCTTC. Its protein product is CASSRAQIYGYTF. The variable domain in full, with the rest retrieved from reference TRBV19 and TRBJ1-2, is DGGITQSPKYLFRKEGQNVTLSCEQNLNHDAMYWYRQDPGQGLRLIYYSQIVNDFQKGDIAEGYSVSREKKESFPLTVTSAQKNPTAFYLCASSRAQIYGYTFGSGTRLTVV.

The rearrangement links TRBV29-1 to TRBJ1-1; 12 bases match TRBD1. V lost 7 bases and J lost 1; bases outside the gene matches: 4. The CDR3 covers 14 residues. Germline V gives CDR1 SQVTM, CDR2 ANQGSEA. The CDR3 reads CSGGQGATNTEAFF. The CDR3 region has the DNA TGCAGCGGGGGACAGGGGGCAACGAACACTGAAGCTTTCTTT.

The rearrangement uses TRBV7-8 and TRBJ2-5, with D uncertain. CDR3 length: 13 residues. Germline loops: CDR1 SGHVS, CDR2 FQNEAQ. With 7 bases removed from V and 5 bases from J, the gap between germline ends came to 14 bases. CDR3 in amino acids: CASTPLLGETQYF. The CDR3 DNA sequence: TGTGCCAGCACCCCACTCCTAGGCGAGACCCAGTACTTC.

This chain connects TRBV11-2 to TRBJ2-3; the match to TRBD2 covers 11 bases. Germline CDR1 and CDR2: SGHAT and FQNNGV. J gave up 6 bases and V 2 bases, and 7 bases lay outside the gene matches. The CDR3 sequence is 16 residues long. The CDR3 bases are TGTGCCAGCAGCTTAATTAGCGGGGGGGTCCTGGATACGCAGTATTTT. Amino acid sequence: CASSLISGGVLDTQYF. Supplemented by reference TRBV11-2 and TRBJ2-3, the full variable domain reads EAGVAQSPRYKIIEKRQSVAFWCNPISGHATLYWYQQILGQGPKLLIQFQNNGVVDDSQLPKDRFSAERLKGVDSTLKIQPAKLEDSAVYLCASSLISGGVLDTQYFGPGTRLTVL.

This chain's CDR3 is CASIPQAGGGFPDTQYF. The CDR3 DNA reads as TGTGCCAGTATCCCCCAGGCCGGCGGGGGGTTCCCAGATACGCAGTATTTT. This sequence joins TRBV19 and TRBJ2-3; 8 positions agree with TRBD2. The germline V gene has CDR1 LNHDA and CDR2 SQIVND (reference sequence). The CDR3 is made up of 17 amino acids. J was trimmed by 4 bases and V by 7 bases; bases with no gene match: 16.

The chain joins TRBV6-5 to TRBJ1-6; 9 bases align to TRBD1. CDR1 MNHEY and CDR2 SVGAGI come from the germline V gene. The junction had 1 base not matched to a gene; V was cut back by 6 bases and J by 1 base. The CDR3 spans 15 residues. The CDR3 here is CASRDRGSYNSPLHF. The CDR3 DNA reads TGTGCCAGCAGGGACAGGGGTTCCTATAATTCACCCCTCCACTTT.

The chain employs TRBV5-5 and TRBJ1-5; the match to TRBD1 covers 8 bases. This CDR3 region has 14 residues. V shed 3 bases and J 4 bases; nucleotides not matched to a gene: 3. CDR1 and CDR2 (germline): SGHKS, YYEKEE (reference sequence). In DNA, the CDR3 is TGTGCCAGCAGCTCGGACAGGGATAATCAGCCCCAGCATTTT. As protein: CASSSDRDNQPQHF.

DNA of the CDR3: TGTGCCAGCAGCCGAGGGACTAGCGGGGTCTACACCGGGGAGCTGTTTTTT. Its translation is CASSRGTSGVYTGELFF. The rearrangement links TRBV7-6 to TRBJ2-2; 13 bases match TRBD2. This CDR3 has 17 amino acids. Germline V gene lookup returns CDR1 SGHVS and CDR2 FNYEAQ. The V and J ends lost 5 bases and 3 bases, in that order; junction bases with no gene match: 6. The variable domain in full, with the rest retrieved from reference TRBV7-6 and TRBJ2-2, is GAGVSQSPRYKVTKRGQDVALRCDPISGHVSLYWYRQALGQGPEFLTYFNYEAQQDKSGLPNDRFSAERPEGSISTLTIQRTEQRDSAMYRCASSRGTSGVYTGELFFGEGSRLTVL.

This chain's CDR3 is CASSLEASGGSEQFF. DNA for the CDR3: TGTGCCAGCAGCTTAGAGGCTAGCGGGGGGTCAGAGCAGTTCTTC. This sequence joins TRBV11-2 and TRBJ2-1, with 11 nucleotides matching TRBD2. Germline lookup yields CDR1 SGHAT and CDR2 FQNNGV. V dropped 0 bases and J dropped 10; count of bases not matched to a gene: 5. CDR3 length equals 15 residues.

This chain links TRBV10-1 with TRBJ1-5; D remains ambiguous. This CDR3 is 16 amino acids long. V was pared by 3 bases and J by 2 bases, with 14 bases between. The germline V gene encodes CDR1 WNHNN and CDR2 SYGVQD (reference sequence). The CDR3 sequence is CASSDPTHSGNQPQHF. The CDR3 nucleotides are TGCGCCAGCAGTGACCCTACCCACTCGGGCAATCAGCCCCAGCATTTT.

The rearrangement links TRBV5-1 to TRBJ1-1; TRBD1 matches 11 bases. Germline trimming cut 2 bases from V and 8 bases from J; bases unmatched to any gene: 8. This CDR3 is built from 15 residues. Germline CDR1 and CDR2: SGHRS and YFSETQ. CDR3 coding DNA: TGCGCCAGCAGCTTTTTGGGACAGGGGGAATACGAAGCTTTCTTT. Translating gives CASSFLGQGEYEAFF.

This sequence joins TRBV5-8 and TRBJ2-6, with no clear D. CDR3 length: 13 amino acids. Germline lookup yields CDR1 SGHTS and CDR2 YDEGEE. Trimming took 5 bases from V and 2 from J, leaving 5 bases between them. The chain's CDR3 is CASRRTGANVLTF. CDR3 in DNA: TGTGCCAGCAGGAGGACTGGGGCCAACGTCCTGACTTTC.

The rearrangement uses TRBV4-1 and TRBJ2-1; 8 nucleotides agree with TRBD1. Germline V CDR1 and CDR2: MGHRA, YSYEKL. The CDR3 loop spans 13 amino acids. V gave up 4 bases and J gave up 9 bases; unmatched junction bases: 5. The CDR3 DNA reads TGCGCCAGCAGCCGGGACAGGATCGGTGAGCAGTTCTTC. Protein: CASSRDRIGEQFF.

This chain connects TRBV29-1 to TRBJ2-7; maybe TRBD1 (6 bases). Germline values: CDR1 SQVTM, CDR2 ANQGSEA. V was cut by 7 bases and J by 6 bases, with 16 bases left in between. The CDR3 length is 12 residues. CDR3 sequence reads: CSGQRGKGEQYF. The CDR3 DNA is TGCAGCGGCCAAAGGGGGAAGGGCGAGCAGTACTTC.

The V call is TRBV28, the J call TRBJ1-2; tentatively, D is TRBD1 (5 bases). V was pared by 6 bases and J by 2 bases, with 7 bases between. The length of the CDR3 is 12 residues. The V gene's germline CDR1 is MDHEN and CDR2 SYDVKM. The CDR3 DNA is TGTGCCAGCAGGGGGCAAAACTATGGCTACACCTTC. It is translated as CASRGQNYGYTF.

V and J are TRBV7-2 and TRBJ1-2; 9 bases are a match to TRBD1. Germline trimming cut 6 bases from V and 1 base from J; bases unmatched to any gene: 3. This CDR3 has 14 amino acids. Germline CDR1 is SGHTA and CDR2 is FQGNSA. The CDR3 region has the DNA TGTGCCAGCAGAGAGACAGGGGGTAACTATGGCTACACCTTC. This codes for CASRETGGNYGYTF.

This clone came up once. This chain uses TRBV12-3 or TRBV12-4 with TRBJ1-2; no reliable D call. The CDR3 is made up of 12 amino acids. V was clipped by 5 bases and J by 4 bases, with 8 bases between them. The CDR3 region is CASSPTGYGYTF. The CDR3 bases are TGTGCCAGCAGTCCCACGGGCTATGGCTACACCTTC.

The chain joins TRBV19 to TRBJ1-5; D is undetermined. V was cut by 9 bases and J by 6 bases, with 18 bases left in between. CDR1 is LNHDA, CDR2 SQIVND, per germline (reference sequence). The CDR3 extends over 14 amino acids. This CDR3 reads CASTAGGPGQPQHF. The CDR3 DNA is TGTGCCAGCACCGCGGGAGGGCCTGGTCAGCCCCAGCATTTT.

This clone was observed a handful of times. The chain employs TRBV18 and TRBJ1-4, with D perhaps matching TRBD1 (6 bases). Germline CDR1 and CDR2: KGHSH and LQKENI. The CDR3 runs 14 residues. Trimming removed 2 bases from V and 2 bases from J, with 6 bases in between. The CDR3 loop reads CASSPTGTNEKLFF. The CDR3 coding sequence is TGTGCCAGCTCACCAACAGGGACTAATGAAAAACTGTTTTTT.

This chain connects TRBV5-1 to TRBJ1-2; 7 bases line up with TRBD1. V was pared by 0 bases and J by 8 bases, with 4 bases of the junction left unmatched. The germline CDR1 and CDR2 sequences are SGHRS and YFSETQ. The CDR3 is 13 residues long. The CDR3 DNA is TGCGCCAGCAGCTTGGGTGACAGGGTCGGCTACACCTTC. It is translated as CASSLGDRVGYTF.

This clone was seen a few times. The CDR3 protein is CASSTQAAPQNQPQHF. DNA of the CDR3: TGTGCCAGTAGTACTCAAGCTGCCCCCCAAAATCAGCCCCAGCATTTT. The genes are TRBV19 and TRBJ1-5, with D hard to call. The V gene lost 4 bases and the J gene lost 4 bases, with 17 bases spanning the gap. CDR3 size: 16 residues. Germline CDR1 and CDR2: LNHDA and SQIVND (reference sequence).

The chain links TRBV24-1 to TRBJ1-2; the D gene is possibly TRBD1 (5 bases). Germline-derived CDR1 and CDR2 are KGHDR and SFDVKD. CDR3 length: 13 residues. The germline V and J ends were trimmed by 9 bases and 7 bases, with 17 bases remaining between them. The CDR3 DNA is TGTGCCACCCAGGGCCGACAGAGAGGTGGCTACACCTTC. Translating it yields CATQGRQRGGYTF.